The subject of this entry is one TCR beta chain. Its specificity is not known. This sample is part of a study of cytomegalovirus exposure and HLA in healthy donors. Whole-study results and caveats: By a later analysis, the bulk of CMV-associated TCR beta chains appeared HLA-restricted. Reportedly, cytomegalovirus status was diagnosed with high sensitivity and specificity. A later analysis showed TCR association rates differing by HLA locus, peaking at DRB1 and lowest at HLA-C.

J gave up 8 bases and V 5 bases, and 4 bases lay outside the gene matches. This CDR3 comprises 15 residues. Germline V gene sequence: CDR1 SGHAT, CDR2 FQNNGV. The PCR was carried out with 60 Vbeta primers and 13 Jbeta primers. Under the authors' procedure: Roughly 81 million unique TCR beta chains, roughly 10 million shared, were counted in a later analysis. Produced via immunoSEQ multiplex PCR; TCRdb's table is partial and in-frame only. V, J and clone size are taken as reported in that table, and D and trimming were inferred from the DNA itself. This repertoire includes about 130,000 clones. Sequenced material: PBMCs. J is TRBJ2-1 and V is TRBV11-2; 15 nucleotides match TRBD2. The clonotype was recovered from a young man in good health and CMV-seronegative. The CDR3 DNA sequence: TGTGCCAGCAGCGGGACTAGCGGGGGGTGGGATGAGCAGTTCTTC. Its protein product is CASSGTSGGWDEQFF.